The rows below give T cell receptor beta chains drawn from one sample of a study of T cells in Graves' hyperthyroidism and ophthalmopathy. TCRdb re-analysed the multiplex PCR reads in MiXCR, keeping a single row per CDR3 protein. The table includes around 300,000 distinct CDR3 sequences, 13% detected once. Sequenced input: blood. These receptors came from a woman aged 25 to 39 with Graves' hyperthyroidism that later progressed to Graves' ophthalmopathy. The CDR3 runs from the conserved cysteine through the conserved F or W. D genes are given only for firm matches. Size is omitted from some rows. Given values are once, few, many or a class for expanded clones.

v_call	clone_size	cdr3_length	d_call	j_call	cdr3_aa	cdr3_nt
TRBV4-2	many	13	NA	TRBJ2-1	CASSLIGGNEQFF	TGTGCCAGCAGCCTAATCGGCGGTAATGAGCAGTTCTTC
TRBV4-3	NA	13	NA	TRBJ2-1	CASSQDSKNEQFF	TGCGCCAGCAGCCAAGATAGTAAGAATGAGCAGTTCTTC
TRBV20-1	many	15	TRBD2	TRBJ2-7	CSAGRLAGGFYEQYF	TGCAGTGCTGGGAGGCTAGCGGGAGGCTTCTACGAGCAGTACTTC
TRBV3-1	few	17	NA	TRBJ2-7	CASSQDSRTVSSYEQYF	TGTGCCAGCAGCCAAGATTCCCGGACAGTTTCTTCCTACGAGCAGTACTTC
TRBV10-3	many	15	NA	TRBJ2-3	CAISTPRPATDTQYF	TGTGCCATCAGCACACCTCGGCCGGCCACAGATACGCAGTATTTT
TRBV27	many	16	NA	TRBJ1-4	CASSLTEGVVNEKLFF	TGTGCCAGCAGTTTAACGGAGGGGGTTGTTAATGAAAAACTGTTTTTT
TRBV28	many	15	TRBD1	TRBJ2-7	CASSPSGTADYEQYF	TGTGCCAGCAGCCCCTCCGGGACAGCCGACTACGAGCAGTACTTC
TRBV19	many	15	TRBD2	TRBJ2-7	CASSSGTSGTYEQYF	TGTGCCAGTAGTTCCGGGACTAGCGGAACCTACGAGCAGTACTTC
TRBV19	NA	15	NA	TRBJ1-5	CASSRTGFGNQPQHF	TGTGCCAGTAGTAGAACAGGGTTTGGCAATCAGCCCCAGCATTTT
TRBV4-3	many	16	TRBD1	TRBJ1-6	CASSPDRGAGNSPLHF	TGCGCCAGCAGCCCGGACAGGGGCGCGGGGAATTCACCCCTCCACTTT
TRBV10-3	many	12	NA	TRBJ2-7	CAIKSDLYEQYF	TGTGCCATCAAATCAGACCTATACGAGCAGTACTTC
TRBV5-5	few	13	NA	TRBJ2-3	CASSLSTVDTQYF	TGTGCCAGCAGCTTGAGCACCGTAGATACGCAGTATTTT
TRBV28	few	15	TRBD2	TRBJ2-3	CASSVAGGRLGTQYF	TGTGCCAGCTCCGTAGCGGGAGGCCGCTTAGGTACGCAGTATTTT
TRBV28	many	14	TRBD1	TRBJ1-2	CASSLGQGRYGYTF	TGTGCCAGCAGCCTGGGACAGGGTCGCTATGGCTACACCTTC
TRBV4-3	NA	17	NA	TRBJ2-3	CASSQVDDGLSTDTQYF	TGCGCCAGCAGCCAAGTAGATGACGGACTAAGCACAGATACGCAGTATTTT
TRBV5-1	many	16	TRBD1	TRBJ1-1	CASSSGLGGANTEAFF	TGCGCCAGCAGCTCGGGCCTAGGGGGCGCGAACACTGAAGCTTTCTTT
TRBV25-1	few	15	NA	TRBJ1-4	CASSRPDGANEKLFF	TGTGCCAGCAGTAGGCCGGATGGGGCTAATGAAAAACTGTTTTTT
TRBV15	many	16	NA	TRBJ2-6	CATSRDLGSGANVLTF	TGTGCCACCAGCAGAGATCTGGGCTCTGGGGCCAACGTCCTGACTTTC
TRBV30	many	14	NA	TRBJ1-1	CAWSRGHMNTEAFF	TGTGCCTGGAGTCGGGGACACATGAACACTGAAGCTTTCTTT
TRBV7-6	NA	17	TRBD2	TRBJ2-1	CASSLPGPGLAGLPGFF	TGTGCCAGCAGCTTACCAGGTCCGGGACTAGCGGGACTCCCGGGGTTCTTC
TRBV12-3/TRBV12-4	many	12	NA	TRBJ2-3	CASTAGTDTQYF	TGTGCCAGCACCGCAGGCACAGATACGCAGTATTTT
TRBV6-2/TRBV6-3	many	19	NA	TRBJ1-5	CASSCVRDINECSNQPQHF	TGTGCCAGCAGTTGCGTCCGGGACATCAACGAGTGTAGCAATCAGCCCCAGCATTTT
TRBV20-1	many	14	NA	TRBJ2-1	CSALLAGNNNEQFF	TGCAGTGCCCTCTTGGCAGGGAATAACAATGAGCAGTTCTTC
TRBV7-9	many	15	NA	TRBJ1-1	CASSQGGYRNTEAFF	TGTGCCAGCAGCCAAGGGGGGTATCGGAACACTGAAGCTTTCTTT
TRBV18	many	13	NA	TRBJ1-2	CASSPYGTDSHTF	TGTGCCAGCTCACCTTACGGGACGGACTCTCACACCTTC
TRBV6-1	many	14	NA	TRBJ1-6	CASSTGLENSPLHF	TGTGCCAGCAGTACAGGGTTAGAGAATTCACCCCTCCACTTT
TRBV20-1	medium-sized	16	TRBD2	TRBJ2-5	CSARARAGGPKETQYF	TGCAGTGCTAGAGCCCGAGCGGGAGGGCCTAAGGAGACCCAGTACTTC
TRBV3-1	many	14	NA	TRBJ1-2	CASSQVDEGYGYTF	TGTGCCAGCAGCCAAGTGGATGAGGGCTATGGCTACACCTTC
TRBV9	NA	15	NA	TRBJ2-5	CASSVGAGPRETQYF	TGTGCCAGCAGCGTAGGGGCGGGGCCACGGGAGACCCAGTACTTC
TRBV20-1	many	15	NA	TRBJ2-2	CSARDGSIDTGELFF	TGCAGTGCTAGAGATGGTAGCATAGACACCGGGGAGCTGTTTTTT
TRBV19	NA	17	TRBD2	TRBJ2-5	CASSSSTSGAWLETQYF	TGTGCCAGTAGCTCATCGACTAGCGGAGCCTGGCTGGAGACCCAGTACTTC
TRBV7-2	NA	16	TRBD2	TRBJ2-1	CASSVISGRASNEQFF	TGTGCCAGCAGCGTAATTAGCGGGAGGGCGAGCAATGAGCAGTTCTTC
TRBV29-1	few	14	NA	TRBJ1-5	CSPKMGAGNQPQHF	TGCAGCCCCAAGATGGGGGCTGGGAATCAGCCCCAGCATTTT
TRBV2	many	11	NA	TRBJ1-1	CASSRRGSVIF	TGTGCCAGCAGCCGACGGGGGTCAGTTATCTTT
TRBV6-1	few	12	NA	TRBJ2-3	CASSEEGWTQYF	TGTGCCAGCAGTGAAGAAGGTTGGACGCAGTATTTT
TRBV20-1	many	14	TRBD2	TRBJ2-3	CSAPTSGGTDTQYF	TGCAGTGCTCCCACTAGCGGGGGCACAGATACGCAGTATTTT
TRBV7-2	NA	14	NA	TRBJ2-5	CASSQGREEETQYF	TGTGCCAGCAGTCAGGGCAGGGAGGAAGAGACCCAGTACTTC
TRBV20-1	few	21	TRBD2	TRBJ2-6	CSAREGQGSTSGRAGANVLTF	TGCAGTGCTAGAGAGGGACAGGGGTCGACTAGCGGGAGGGCGGGGGCCAACGTCCTGACTTTC
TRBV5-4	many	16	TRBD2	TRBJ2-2	CASSKGLAGGSGELFF	TGTGCCAGCAGCAAGGGACTAGCGGGAGGCTCCGGGGAGCTGTTTTTT
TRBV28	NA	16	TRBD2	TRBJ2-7	CASSLGLVAGPYEQYF	TGTGCCAGCAGTTTGGGGTTGGTAGCGGGGCCCTACGAGCAGTACTTC
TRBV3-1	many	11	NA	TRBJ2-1	CASSQTHEQFF	TGTGCCAGCAGCCAAACCCATGAGCAGTTCTTC